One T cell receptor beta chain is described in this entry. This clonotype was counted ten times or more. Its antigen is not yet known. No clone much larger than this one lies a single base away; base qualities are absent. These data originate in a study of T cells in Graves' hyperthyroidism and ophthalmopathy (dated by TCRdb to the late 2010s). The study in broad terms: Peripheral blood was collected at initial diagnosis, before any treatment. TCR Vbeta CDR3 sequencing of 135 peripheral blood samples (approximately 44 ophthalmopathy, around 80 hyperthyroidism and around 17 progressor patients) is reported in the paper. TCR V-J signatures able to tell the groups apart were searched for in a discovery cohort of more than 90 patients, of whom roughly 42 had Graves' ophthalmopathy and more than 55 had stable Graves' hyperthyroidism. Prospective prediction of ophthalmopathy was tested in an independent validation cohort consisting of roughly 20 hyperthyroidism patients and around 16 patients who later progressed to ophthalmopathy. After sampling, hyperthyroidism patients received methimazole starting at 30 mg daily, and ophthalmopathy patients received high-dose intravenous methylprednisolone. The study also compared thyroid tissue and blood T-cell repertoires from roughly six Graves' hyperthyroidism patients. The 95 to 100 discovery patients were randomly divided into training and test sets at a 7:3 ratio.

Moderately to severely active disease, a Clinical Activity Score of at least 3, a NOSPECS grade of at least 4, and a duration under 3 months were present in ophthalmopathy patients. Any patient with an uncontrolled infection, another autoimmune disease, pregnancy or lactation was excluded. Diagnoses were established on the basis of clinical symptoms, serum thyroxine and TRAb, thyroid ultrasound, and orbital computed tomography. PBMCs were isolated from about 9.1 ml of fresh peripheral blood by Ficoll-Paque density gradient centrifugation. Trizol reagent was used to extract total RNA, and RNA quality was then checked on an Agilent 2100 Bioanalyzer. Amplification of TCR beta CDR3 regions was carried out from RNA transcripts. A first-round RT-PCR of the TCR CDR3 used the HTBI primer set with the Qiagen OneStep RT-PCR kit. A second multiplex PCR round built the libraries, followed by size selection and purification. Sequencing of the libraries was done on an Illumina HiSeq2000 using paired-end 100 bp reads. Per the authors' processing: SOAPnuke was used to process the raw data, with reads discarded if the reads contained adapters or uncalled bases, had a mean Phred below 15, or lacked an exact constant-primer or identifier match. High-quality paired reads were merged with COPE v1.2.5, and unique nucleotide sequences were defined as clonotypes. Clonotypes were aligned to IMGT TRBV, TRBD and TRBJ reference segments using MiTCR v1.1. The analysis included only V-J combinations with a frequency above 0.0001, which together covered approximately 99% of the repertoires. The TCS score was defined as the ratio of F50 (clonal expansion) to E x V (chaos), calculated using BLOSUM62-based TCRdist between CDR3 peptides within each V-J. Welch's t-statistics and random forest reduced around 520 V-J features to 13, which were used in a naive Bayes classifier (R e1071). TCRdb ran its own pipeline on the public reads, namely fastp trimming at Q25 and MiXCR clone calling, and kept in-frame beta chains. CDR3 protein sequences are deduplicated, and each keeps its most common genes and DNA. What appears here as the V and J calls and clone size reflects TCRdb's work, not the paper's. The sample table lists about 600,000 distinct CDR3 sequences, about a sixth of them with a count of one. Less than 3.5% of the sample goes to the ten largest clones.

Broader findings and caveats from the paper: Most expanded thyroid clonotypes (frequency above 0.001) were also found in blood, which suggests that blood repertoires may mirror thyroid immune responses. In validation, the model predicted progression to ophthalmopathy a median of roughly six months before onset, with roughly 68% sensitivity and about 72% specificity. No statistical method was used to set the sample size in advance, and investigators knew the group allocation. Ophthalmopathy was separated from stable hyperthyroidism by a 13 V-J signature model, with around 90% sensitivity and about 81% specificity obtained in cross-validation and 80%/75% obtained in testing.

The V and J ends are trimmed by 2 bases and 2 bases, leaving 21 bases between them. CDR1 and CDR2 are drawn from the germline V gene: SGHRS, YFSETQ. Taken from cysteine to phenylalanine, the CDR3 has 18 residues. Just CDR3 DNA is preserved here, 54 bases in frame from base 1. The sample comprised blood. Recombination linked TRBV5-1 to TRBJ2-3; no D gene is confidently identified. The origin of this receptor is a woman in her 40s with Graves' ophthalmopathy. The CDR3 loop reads CASSFNRVTAAHTDTQYF. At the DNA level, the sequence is TGCGCCAGCAGCTTTAATCGGGTGACGGCTGCACACACAGATACGCAGTATTTT. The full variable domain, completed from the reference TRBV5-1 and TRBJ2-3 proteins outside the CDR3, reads KAGVTQTPRYLIKTRGQQVTLSCSPISGHRSVSWYQQTPGQGLQFLFEYFSETQRNKGNFPGRFSGRQFSNSRSEMNVSTLELGDSALYLCASSFNRVTAAHTDTQYFGPGTRLTVL.